The following is a T cell receptor beta chain sequence with its context. Its antigen remains unidentified. Measured with immunoSEQ multiplex PCR; TCRdb has only the in-frame clones, and not every one. Here the sample spans about 65,000 clones, around 83% being singletons. This sample stems from a study of a mutant IDH1 vaccine in newly diagnosed glioma. Study as a whole: Patients began vaccination 4-6 weeks after radiotherapy alone, or with temozolomide cycles. Former treatment meant radiotherapy, temozolomide, or both; the majority had gotten both.

Described time point: week 23, last vaccination. Alongside topical imiquimod, each dose of vaccine comprised 300 ug of mutant IDH1 20-mer peptide. Donor tumors were new WHO grade 3 or 4 IDH1-mutant, ATRX-lost astrocytomas. The germline gives CDR1 KGHSH, CDR2 LQKENI. The V end was cut by 4 bases, the J end by 8 bases, with 9 bases between. The CDR3 loop spans 12 amino acids. The rearrangement uses TRBV18 and TRBJ1-3; possibly TRBD1 for D (6 bases). Sequenced here: PBMCs, sampled from a glioma patient whose treatment included an IDH1 peptide vaccine. The source is a man aged 25 to 40 with glioma. The chain's CDR3 is CASSLGGDTIYF. Written as DNA, the CDR3 is TGTGCCAGCTCACTCGGGGGCGACACCATATATTTT.